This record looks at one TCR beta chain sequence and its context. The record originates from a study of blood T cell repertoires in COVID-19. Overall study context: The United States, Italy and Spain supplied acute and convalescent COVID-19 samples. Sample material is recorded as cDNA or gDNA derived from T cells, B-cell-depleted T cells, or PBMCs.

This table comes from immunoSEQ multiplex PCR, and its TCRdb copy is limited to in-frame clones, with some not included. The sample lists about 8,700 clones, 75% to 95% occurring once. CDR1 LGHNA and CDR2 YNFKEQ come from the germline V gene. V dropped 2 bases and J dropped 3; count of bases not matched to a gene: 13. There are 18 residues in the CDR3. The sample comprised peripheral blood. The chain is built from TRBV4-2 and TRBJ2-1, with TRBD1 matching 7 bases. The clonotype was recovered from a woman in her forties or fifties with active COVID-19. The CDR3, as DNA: TGTGCCAGCAGCCAACACGCCGGACAGGAGTCTCTCTACAATGAGCAGTTCTTC. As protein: CASSQHAGQESLYNEQFF.